Below are 32 T cell receptor beta chains sequenced from a single sample in a study of shared clonotypes between healthy human individuals. The repertoire was sequenced with immunoSEQ multiplex PCR; TCRdb's copy has only in-frame clones and lacks some. The table records about 2 million clones, over 85% of them present only once. The sample comprised naive CD4+ T cells sorted from blood. Stated subset: CD45RA+ positively selected. The origin of the receptors is a man in his late teens or twenties in good health.

The chain uses TRBV19 and TRBJ1-2; a weak D match, TRBD1 (5 bases). Trimming shortened V by 5 bases and J by 5 bases, and 9 bases separated the two germline ends. This CDR3 region has 12 residues. Germline CDR1 LNHDA, CDR2 SQIVND (reference sequence). The CDR3 is CASSGDYYGYTF. The CDR3 nucleotides are TGTGCCAGTAGTGGGGACTATTATGGCTACACCTTC.

Notes on this clone: This sample also contains other DNA sequences that code for the same CDR3. This rearrangement joins TRBV28 to TRBJ1-2, with 9 bases aligning to TRBD1. The germline V gene has CDR1 MDHEN and CDR2 SYDVKM. V lost 5 bases to trimming and J lost 0 bases; unmatched junction nucleotides: 1. This CDR3 comprises 14 residues. CDR3 sequence: CASSGTGTNYGYTF. CDR3 nucleotide sequence: TGTGCCAGCAGTGGGACAGGGACTAACTATGGCTACACCTTC.

This clone has more than one count but fewer than ten. The genes are TRBV6-1 and TRBJ2-2; the D is unclear. V was trimmed by 1 base and J by 5 bases, leaving 11 bases between them. The V gene's germline CDR1 is MNHNS and CDR2 SASEGT. The CDR3 length is 15 residues. CDR3 DNA: TGTGCCAGCAGTGAAGTGGCAGGTTGGACCGGGGAGCTGTTTTTT. Protein sequence: CASSEVAGWTGELFF.

The rearrangement uses TRBV6-5 and TRBJ2-5, with TRBD1 as a possible D gene (8 bases). V was cut by 6 bases and J by 3 bases, with 14 bases left in between. The CDR3 covers 14 residues. CDR1 and CDR2 from the germline V gene are MNHEY and SVGAGI. The CDR3, as DNA: TGTGCCAGCAGAAACAGGGGGGGCGAAGAGACCCAGTACTTC. It specifies CASRNRGGEETQYF.

The V call is TRBV10-1, the J call TRBJ2-3; D perhaps matches TRBD1 (5 bases). CDR3 length equals 16 residues. CDR1 and CDR2 from the germline V gene are WNHNN and SYGVQD (reference sequence). The V and J ends lost 6 bases and 2 bases respectively, with 18 bases between them. CDR3: CASSAQGSEDTDTQYF. The CDR3 DNA reads TGCGCCAGCAGCGCTCAGGGCTCCGAGGACACAGATACGCAGTATTTT.

V and J are TRBV6-1 and TRBJ1-1; TRBD1 is a possible D gene (5 bases). Germline-derived CDR1 and CDR2 are MNHNS and SASEGT. Trimming took off 6 bases at V and 2 bases at J, with 16 bases between the two ends. The CDR3 has 15 residues. CDR3 residues: CASRVPGRGNTEAFF. The CDR3 region has the DNA TGTGCCAGCAGAGTACCGGGACGTGGTAACACTGAAGCTTTCTTT.

The chain is built from TRBV5-1 and TRBJ1-5; D unresolved. V was cut by 0 bases and J by 4 bases, with 11 bases left in between. CDR3 length equals 15 residues. Germline lookup yields CDR1 SGHRS and CDR2 YFSETQ. DNA of the CDR3: TGCGCCAGCAGCTTGGAAGGCATACCGAATCAGCCCCAGCATTTT. Amino acids: CASSLEGIPNQPQHF.

The rearrangement uses TRBV6-1 and TRBJ2-7; D possibly corresponds to TRBD2 (6 bases). Germline V gene lookup returns CDR1 MNHNS and CDR2 SASEGT. V shed 4 bases and J shed 4 bases, with 23 bases lying between them. This CDR3 is built from 17 residues. The CDR3 spells CASSAPPKREYRYEQYF. In nucleotides, the CDR3 is TGTGCCAGCAGTGCCCCCCCTAAACGGGAGTATCGGTACGAGCAGTACTTC.

The rearrangement links TRBV6-6 to TRBJ1-4; D is undetermined. This CDR3 contains 11 residues. Germline V lookup: CDR1 MNHNY, CDR2 SVGAGI (reference sequence). The V end was cut by 8 bases, the J end by 5 bases, with 6 bases between. DNA for the CDR3: TGTGCCAGCCAAGGGAATGAAAAACTGTTTTTT. Translating gives CASQGNEKLFF.

The chain is built from TRBV7-2 and TRBJ1-2; possibly TRBD1 for D (5 bases). V lost 1 base, J lost 6 bases, and 9 bases lay in between. Germline lookup yields CDR1 SGHTA and CDR2 FQGNSA. This CDR3 is 13 amino acids long. CDR3 nucleotide sequence: TGTGCCAGCAGCTTAGGGGGCCTAAATGGCTACACCTTC. Translated, it gives CASSLGGLNGYTF.

Worth noting for this clone: The sample carries other DNA sequences with the same CDR3. The rearrangement links TRBV5-6 to TRBJ1-2; D call uncertain. Germline CDR1 and CDR2: SGHDT and YYEEEE. This CDR3 contains 14 residues. Trimming took 4 bases from V and 1 from J, leaving 11 bases between them. The CDR3 reads CASSLPGVNYGYTF. CDR3 nucleotide sequence: TGTGCCAGCAGCCTTCCTGGGGTTAACTATGGCTACACCTTC.

This clone was seen a single time. The chain combines TRBV6-5 with TRBJ2-5; 9 nucleotides agree with TRBD1. CDR3 length equals 15 residues. The germline gives CDR1 MNHEY, CDR2 SVGAGI. The junction had 5 bases not matched to a gene; V was cut back by 4 bases and J by 2 bases. The CDR3 coding sequence is TGTGCCAGCAGTTTCCACGGACAGGGGCAAGAGACCCAGTACTTC. Its translation: CASSFHGQGQETQYF.

The chain has TRBV6-1 and TRBJ1-6; the D gene is possibly TRBD1 (5 bases). Trimming stripped 4 bases from V and 9 bases from J, with 13 bases between. Germline CDR1 reads MNHNS; CDR2 reads SASEGT. CDR3 size: 14 residues. This CDR3 reads CASSVEGPFSPLHF. For the CDR3, the DNA is TGTGCCAGCAGTGTCGAGGGACCCTTTTCACCCCTCCACTTT.

The V gene is TRBV30, the J gene TRBJ1-2; D is uncertain. The germline V gene has CDR1 GTSNPN and CDR2 SVGIG (reference sequence). The V and J ends lost 2 bases and 5 bases respectively, with 9 bases between them. The CDR3 runs 12 residues. The CDR3 is CAWSLVEYGYTF. The CDR3 DNA sequence: TGTGCCTGGAGTCTTGTAGAGTATGGCTACACCTTC.

The CDR3 spells CASLQSSGNTIYF. Written as DNA, the CDR3 is TGTGCCAGCCTTCAGAGCTCTGGAAACACCATATATTTT. V and J are TRBV6-5 and TRBJ1-3, with D unresolved. Germline assignment: CDR1 MNHEY and CDR2 SVGAGI. The CDR3 totals 13 residues. V was cut by 8 bases and J by 0 bases, with 8 bases left in between.

V and J are TRBV12-5 and TRBJ1-2, with D unclear. There are 14 residues in the CDR3. The V gene lost 2 bases and the J gene lost 4 bases, with 11 bases spanning the gap. From germline, CDR1 is LGHNT and CDR2 FRNRAP. The CDR3 sequence is CASGLPTATYGYTF. The CDR3 DNA follows: TGTGCTAGTGGTTTGCCTACAGCAACCTATGGCTACACCTTC.

The chain employs TRBV2 and TRBJ2-5; tentatively, D is TRBD1 (6 bases). The CDR3 is made up of 15 amino acids. V lost 10 bases, J lost 2 bases, and 20 bases lay in between. Germline V gene sequence: CDR1 SNHLY, CDR2 FYNNEI. Here the CDR3 reads CATGLTGTPQETQYF. CDR3 in DNA: TGTGCCACCGGCCTGACAGGTACACCACAAGAGACCCAGTACTTC.

J is TRBJ2-1 and V is TRBV4-1; 7 nucleotides line up with TRBD2. This CDR3 has 15 amino acids. After removal of 1 base from V and 15 bases from J, the junction contained 15 bases not matched to a gene. Germline V gene data show CDR1 as MGHRA and CDR2 as YSYEKL. The CDR3 nucleotides read TGCGCCAGCAGCCAAGGACTCTCTACTAGCGTCCCTGTGTTCTTC. It is translated as CASSQGLSTSVPVFF.

The V call is TRBV28, the J call TRBJ1-5; 7 bases agree with TRBD1. Germline V gene sequence: CDR1 MDHEN, CDR2 SYDVKM. The CDR3 covers 15 residues. J lost 3 bases, V lost 5 bases, and 7 bases had no gene match. For the CDR3, the DNA is TGTGCCAGCAGTGCCCCGGGACAGCTCAATCAGCCCCAGCATTTT. Residues: CASSAPGQLNQPQHF.

Here the CDR3 reads CASSSPGRAWYF. The CDR3 DNA reads TGTGCCAGTAGTAGCCCCGGGAGGGCGTGGTACTTC. This chain joins TRBV19 and TRBJ2-7; TRBD2 matches 8 bases. CDR3 size: 12 residues. Germline V gives CDR1 LNHDA, CDR2 SQIVND (reference sequence). The J segment lost 12 bases and the V segment lost 4 bases, leaving 8 bases of the junction unmatched. Full variable domain (outside the CDR3, taken from reference TRBV19 and TRBJ2-7): DGGITQSPKYLFRKEGQNVTLSCEQNLNHDAMYWYRQDPGQGLRLIYYSQIVNDFQKGDIAEGYSVSREKKESFPLTVTSAQKNPTAFYLCASSSPGRAWYFGPGTRLTVT.

The chain joins TRBV29-1 to TRBJ2-3; D is unclear. Trimming took off 6 bases at V and 1 base at J, with 8 bases between the two ends. CDR1 SQVTM and CDR2 ANQGSEA come from the germline V gene. This CDR3 comprises 12 residues. In nucleotides, the CDR3 is TGCAGCGTGCCCCCGGGCACAGATACGCAGTATTTT. It specifies CSVPPGTDTQYF.

The chain uses TRBV29-1 and TRBJ2-3; TRBD1 is a possible D gene (6 bases). Germline V lookup: CDR1 SQVTM, CDR2 ANQGSEA. V was trimmed by 3 bases and J by 0 bases, leaving 10 bases between them. The CDR3 runs 14 residues. CDR3 residues: CSVDQGPSTDTQYF. In DNA form, the CDR3 reads TGCAGCGTTGATCAGGGGCCCAGCACAGATACGCAGTATTTT.

Comment on this clone: The same CDR3 is also encoded by other DNA sequences in this sample. V gene TRBV11-2 combines with J gene TRBJ1-1, with D tentatively TRBD1 (5 bases). Per the germline V gene, CDR1 is SGHAT and CDR2 is FQNNGV. Trimming removed 2 bases from V and 2 bases from J, with 6 bases in between. This CDR3 has 13 amino acids. The CDR3 loop is CASSLRGNTEAFF. Written as DNA, the CDR3 is TGTGCCAGCAGCTTAAGGGGAAACACTGAAGCTTTCTTT.

The chain carries TRBV7-9 and TRBJ2-1; D not certain. V gave up 5 bases and J gave up 15 bases, with 14 bases separating them. Germline V gene data show CDR1 as SEHNR and CDR2 as FQNEAQ (reference sequence). This CDR3 is 11 amino acids long. Written as DNA, the CDR3 is TGTGCCAGCAGCCTATCTTCCGCTTGGTTCTTC. Translation: CASSLSSAWFF.

This clone occurred once. The gene calls are TRBV18 and TRBJ2-3; D might be TRBD1 (5 bases). There are 16 residues in the CDR3. Germline V lookup: CDR1 KGHSH, CDR2 LQKENI. V was cut by 3 bases and J by 2 bases, with 15 bases left in between. CDR3 sequence (DNA): TGTGCCAGCTCACCGAGGCAGGGTGGGGACACAGATACGCAGTATTTT. As protein: CASSPRQGGDTDTQYF.

Only one count was recorded for this clone. V gene TRBV7-9 combines with J gene TRBJ1-1; D remains ambiguous. The V end lost 6 bases, the J end lost 1 base, and 15 bases lay between the germline ends. The length of the CDR3 is 15 residues. Germline CDR1 and CDR2: SEHNR and FQNEAQ (reference sequence). The CDR3 DNA is TGTGCCAGCAGAGACCTCAGAGGGAGGAACACTGAAGCTTTCTTT. Translated: CASRDLRGRNTEAFF.

The V and J genes are TRBV7-2 and TRBJ2-7; 8 positions match TRBD1. Trimming at V came to 6 bases and at J to 5 bases, leaving 9 bases not matched to a gene. Germline V lookup: CDR1 SGHTA, CDR2 FQGNSA. The CDR3 runs to 14 residues. The CDR3 DNA follows: TGTGCCAGCAGTGGGACAGGCGGCCCTGACGAGCAGTACTTC. This gives the protein CASSGTGGPDEQYF.

CDR3 sequence: CATSRENYGYTF. The CDR3 coding sequence is TGTGCCACCAGCAGAGAAAACTATGGCTACACCTTC. The rearrangement uses TRBV15 and TRBJ1-2, with D unresolved. The CDR3 loop spans 12 amino acids. Germline V lookup: CDR1 LNHNV, CDR2 YYDKDF (reference sequence). With 0 bases removed from V and 2 bases from J, the gap between germline ends came to 1 base.

This chain uses TRBV30 with TRBJ2-5, with D hard to call. Germline values: CDR1 GTSNPN, CDR2 SVGIG (reference sequence). V was clipped by 0 bases and J by 3 bases, with 8 bases between them. This CDR3 comprises 13 residues. CDR3 nucleotide sequence: TGTGCCTGGAGTGTACGATCGGAAGAGACCCAGTACTTC. It translates to CAWSVRSEETQYF.

This chain uses TRBV9 with TRBJ1-2; maybe TRBD1 (5 bases). Germline CDR1 reads SGDLS; CDR2 reads YYNGEE. Between the trimmed V and J ends, which lost 0 bases and 5 bases, there was a span of 11 bases. This CDR3 spans 14 amino acids. This chain's CDR3 is CASSVGDASYGYTF. DNA of the CDR3: TGTGCCAGCAGCGTAGGGGACGCCAGTTATGGCTACACCTTC.

The sample holds one count of this clone. The chain joins TRBV30 to TRBJ2-5, with D possibly being TRBD1 (5 bases). Per the germline V gene, CDR1 is GTSNPN and CDR2 is SVGIG (reference sequence). This CDR3 region has 13 residues. CDR3 DNA sequence: TGTGCAGTCCGGCAGGGTACCCAAGAGACCCAGTACTTC. Translated: CAVRQGTQETQYF. Full variable domain (missing parts from reference TRBV30 and TRBJ2-5): SQTIHQWPATLVQPVGSPLSLECTVEGTSNPNLYWYRQAAGRGLQLLFYSVGIGQISSEVPQNLSASRPQDRQFILSSKKLLLSDSGFYLCAVRQGTQETQYFGPGTRLLVL.

The V gene is TRBV4-3, the J gene TRBJ2-5; 8 nucleotides line up with TRBD2. There are 15 residues in the CDR3. In germline, CDR1 is LGHNA, CDR2 YSLEER. V shed 1 base, J shed 7 bases, and the junction held 8 bases outside the gene matches. CDR3 coding DNA: TGCGCCAGCAGCCAAGCACTAGCGGAGGGAGGGACCCAGTACTTC. Protein: CASSQALAEGGTQYF.